This is a list of T cell receptor beta chains from one sample in a study of T-cell memory formation after mild COVID-19. A single record per CDR3 protein comes from TCRdb applying MiXCR to the 5' RACE reads. The sample holds under 450,000 distinct CDR3 sequences; 20% to 25% are singletons and the top ten take roughly a fifth. Sequences were obtained from PBMCs or a T cell subset sorted from them (not recorded which). Source of these receptors: a young man who had mild COVID-19 (a few samples of this study predate the infection). Cell type and time point are not known. The CDR3 runs from the conserved cysteine through the conserved F or W. Each record gives: V gene, CDR3 length, D gene, clone size, J gene, CDR3 protein, CDR3 DNA. A D gene is named only where the DNA matches it firmly. Clone size is stated in some rows and not others, as once, few, many or a class when expanded.

v_gene: TRBV27
len: 15
d_gene: .
abundance: once
j_gene: TRBJ2-7
CDR3aa: CASTSHRQAPYEQYF
CDR3nt: TGTGCCAGCACTTCCCACAGGCAGGCGCCCTACGAGCAGTACTTC

v_gene: TRBV5-1
len: 16
d_gene: TRBD1
abundance: few
j_gene: TRBJ1-2
CDR3aa: CASSFAETGARGGYTF
CDR3nt: TGCGCCAGCAGCTTCGCCGAGACAGGGGCCCGGGGAGGCTACACCTTC

v_gene: TRBV2
len: 11
d_gene: .
abundance: .
j_gene: TRBJ1-3
CDR3aa: CASSTIDTIYF
CDR3nt: TGTGCCAGCAGTACCATAGACACCATATATTTT

v_gene: TRBV19
len: 15
d_gene: .
abundance: .
j_gene: TRBJ1-5
CDR3aa: CASSIGGNSNQPQHF
CDR3nt: TGTGCCAGTAGTATCGGGGGTAATAGCAATCAGCCCCAGCATTTT

v_gene: TRBV5-1
len: 13
d_gene: .
abundance: few
j_gene: TRBJ1-2
CDR3aa: CASSSDRLRGYTF
CDR3nt: TGCGCCAGCAGTTCGGACCGCCTAAGAGGCTACACCTTC

v_gene: TRBV2
len: 15
d_gene: TRBD2
abundance: few
j_gene: TRBJ2-3
CDR3aa: CASSVISGGTDTQYF
CDR3nt: TGTGCCAGCAGTGTGATTAGCGGGGGCACAGATACGCAGTATTTT

v_gene: TRBV7-2
len: 14
d_gene: TRBD2
abundance: few
j_gene: TRBJ2-2
CDR3aa: CASSSGGAAGELFF
CDR3nt: TGTGCCAGCAGCTCCGGGGGGGCCGCCGGGGAGCTGTTTTTT

v_gene: TRBV5-1
len: 13
d_gene: .
abundance: many
j_gene: TRBJ1-2
CDR3aa: CASRPSVVDGYTF
CDR3nt: TGCGCCAGCAGACCCAGTGTGGTGGATGGCTACACCTTC

v_gene: TRBV7-9
len: 14
d_gene: .
abundance: once
j_gene: TRBJ2-5
CDR3aa: CASSTWTLQETQYF
CDR3nt: TGTGCCAGCAGCACTTGGACTCTCCAAGAGACCCAGTACTTC

v_gene: TRBV29-1
len: 14
d_gene: TRBD1
abundance: .
j_gene: TRBJ2-5
CDR3aa: CSVEGQGAQETQYF
CDR3nt: TGCAGCGTTGAAGGACAGGGGGCCCAAGAGACCCAGTACTTC

v_gene: TRBV4-1
len: 14
d_gene: TRBD2
abundance: few
j_gene: TRBJ2-3
CDR3aa: CASSQISGADTQYF
CDR3nt: TGCGCCAGCAGCCAGATTAGCGGGGCAGATACGCAGTATTTT

v_gene: TRBV5-1
len: 16
d_gene: TRBD1
abundance: many
j_gene: TRBJ2-3
CDR3aa: CASSLEGTGEADTQYF
CDR3nt: TGCGCCAGCAGCTTGGAAGGGACAGGGGAGGCAGATACGCAGTATTTT